This TCR beta chain was identified during a study of T cell responses to AZD1222 COVID-19 vaccine. General study points: Sampling captured repertoires only after the peak T cell response. Clonal diversity may have been underestimated in mostly white British donors. AZD1222 recipients seropositive at baseline numbered only six or seven.

Comments on this clone: Its antigen is as yet unknown.

The protocol was immunoSEQ multiplex PCR, while the TCRdb copy is restricted to in-frame clones and leaves out a portion. The sample yields approximately 140,000 clones, about 90% seen once. J was trimmed by 3 bases and V by 5 bases; bases with no gene match: 7. The germline V gene has CDR1 SGHTA and CDR2 FQGNSA. The CDR3 has 15 residues. Source: peripheral blood, taken 28 days after the second AZD1222 dose. This chain joins TRBV7-2 and TRBJ1-5; 7 bases are a match to TRBD1. The sequence derives from an adult who received the AZD1222 COVID-19 vaccine. The CDR3 loop reads CASSKQQGLNQPQHF. The CDR3 DNA follows: TGTGCCAGCAGCAAACAACAGGGGCTCAATCAGCCCCAGCATTTT.